This entry lists 8 T cell receptor beta chains sequenced from one sample in a study of blood T cell repertoires in COVID-19. Measured with immunoSEQ multiplex PCR; TCRdb has only the in-frame clones, and not every one. The repertoire holds 100,000 to 150,000 clones, 80% to 90% seen once, with roughly 2.2% in the top ten. The source material was PBMCs or T cells enriched from blood (not recorded which). The receptors here all came from a man in his forties or fifties with acute COVID-19.

The rearrangement joins TRBV7-2 to TRBJ2-5, with 9 bases lining up with TRBD2. CDR1 is SGHTA, CDR2 FQGNSA, per germline. V lost 4 bases and J lost 5; bases outside the gene matches: 8. The CDR3 runs to 15 residues. Here the CDR3 reads CASSSLGGRAETQYF. CDR3 coding DNA: TGTGCCAGCAGCTCCCTTGGCGGGAGGGCCGAGACCCAGTACTTC.

This clone was picked up a small number of times. Different DNA sequences within this sample yield the same CDR3. This chain uses TRBV20-1 with TRBJ2-7; the D gene is possibly TRBD2 (5 bases). Between the trimmed V and J ends, which lost 4 bases and 5 bases, there was a span of 9 bases. CDR1 is DFQATT and CDR2 is SNEGSKA in the germline V gene (reference sequence). This CDR3 has 11 amino acids. This chain's CDR3 is CSAKSGHEQYF. The CDR3 DNA reads TGCAGTGCTAAAAGCGGCCACGAGCAGTACTTC.

This clone was detected once. The rearrangement links TRBV5-1 to TRBJ2-1; D is possibly TRBD2 (6 bases). Trimming removed 5 bases from V and 3 bases from J, with 21 bases in between. There are 17 residues in the CDR3. Per germline, CDR1 SGHRS and CDR2 YFSETQ. For the CDR3, the DNA is TGCGCCAGCAGAATCCAAGCGGGTGATCACCTCTACAATGAGCAGTTCTTC. Translated: CASRIQAGDHLYNEQFF.

This clone was recorded only once. The chain recombines TRBV5-1 with TRBJ2-6; 9 nucleotides agree with TRBD1. J gave up 3 bases and V 3 bases, and 1 base lay outside the gene matches. The CDR3 has 15 amino acids. Germline assignment: CDR1 SGHRS and CDR2 YFSETQ. As DNA, the CDR3 is TGCGCCAGCAGCTGGACAGGGGTTGGGGCCAACGTCCTGACTTTC. It codes for CASSWTGVGANVLTF.

The rearrangement uses TRBV6-5 and TRBJ1-4, with D perhaps TRBD1 (5 bases). This CDR3 region has 14 residues. Trimming took 11 bases from V and 2 from J, leaving 15 bases between them. Germline V gives CDR1 MNHEY, CDR2 SVGAGI. CDR3 DNA: TGTGCCCTTCGAGAACAGGCTACTAATGAAAAACTGTTTTTT. This sequence encodes CALREQATNEKLFF.

This chain joins TRBV9 and TRBJ1-4, with 8 bases lining up with TRBD1. Trimming took 10 bases from V and 6 from J; bases not matched to a gene: 8. CDR1 and CDR2 (germline): SGDLS, YYNGEE. CDR3 length equals 13 residues. CDR3 coding DNA: TGTGCCTCGATCAGGGGGCATGATGAAAAACTGTTTTTT. Its protein is CASIRGHDEKLFF.

V is TRBV3-1 (or the pseudogene TRBV3-2) and J is TRBJ2-7; D is perhaps TRBD1 (5 bases). The germline V and J ends were trimmed by 4 bases and 0 bases, with 10 bases remaining between them. The CDR3 sequence is 14 residues long. Germline lookup yields CDR1 LGHDT and CDR2 YNNKEL (reference sequence). The CDR3 bases are TGTGCCAGCAGCCCCCAGGACACCTCCTACGAGCAGTACTTC. This translates into CASSPQDTSYEQYF.

This chain uses TRBV28 with TRBJ1-1; TRBD1 matches at 8 bases. The CDR3 consists of 13 residues. Unmatched junction bases numbered 7, after V lost 6 bases and J lost 7 bases. CDR1 MDHEN and CDR2 SYDVKM come from the germline V gene. CDR3 DNA: TGTGCCAGCAGATTCGGACAGGGAATTGAAGCTTTCTTT. Protein sequence: CASRFGQGIEAFF.